This T cell receptor beta chain was profiled in a study of PD-1 and CTLA-4 blockade in melanoma. CDR1 is MDHEN, CDR2 SYDVKM, per germline. Trimming left V 8 bases short and J 2 bases short, with 21 bases between. The CDR3 contains 16 residues. Profiling relied on immunoSEQ multiplex PCR, and the TCRdb table lists in-frame clones only, not all of them. The sample contains tens of thousands of clones, around 89% of which appear only once. This sequence joins TRBV28 and TRBJ2-5; D gene uncertain. The input for sequencing was CD8+ T cells from peripheral blood, taken from a patient given anti-PD-1 treatment. This TCR derives from a human donor with melanoma. The CDR3 protein is CASGIHYSLEQETQYF. The CDR3 DNA sequence: TGTGCCAGCGGAATCCATTATAGCCTAGAGCAAGAGACCCAGTACTTC.